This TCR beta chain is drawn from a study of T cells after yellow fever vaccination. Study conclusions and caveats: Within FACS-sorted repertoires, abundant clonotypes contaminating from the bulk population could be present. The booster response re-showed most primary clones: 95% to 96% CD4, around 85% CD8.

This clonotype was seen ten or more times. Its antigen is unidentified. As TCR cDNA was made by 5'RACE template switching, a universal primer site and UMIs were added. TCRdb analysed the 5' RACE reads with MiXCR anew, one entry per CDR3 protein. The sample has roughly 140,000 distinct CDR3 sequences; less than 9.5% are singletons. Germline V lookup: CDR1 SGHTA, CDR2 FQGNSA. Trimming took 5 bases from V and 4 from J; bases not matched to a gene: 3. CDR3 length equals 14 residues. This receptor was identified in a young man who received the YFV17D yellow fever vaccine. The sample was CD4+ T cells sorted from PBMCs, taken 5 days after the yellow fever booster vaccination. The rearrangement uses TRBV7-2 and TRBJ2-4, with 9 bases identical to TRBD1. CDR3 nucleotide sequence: TGTGCCAGCAGCCCGGGACAGGGAAAAAACATTCAGTACTTC. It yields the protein CASSPGQGKNIQYF.